Listed below are T cell receptor beta chains from one sample, sequenced in a study of shared T cell receptors in the human thymus. Here immunoSEQ multiplex PCR was the method, and the copy in TCRdb shows in-frame clones only, minus some. The sample lists approximately 660,000 clones, around 89% occurring once. These data are also associated with another study on human thymus T cells.

Material for sequencing was thymocytes. These receptors originate from a boy under three years old with a congenital heart defect. The CDR3 runs from the conserved cysteine through the conserved F or W. A D gene is named only where the DNA matches it firmly. Clone size appears in some rows only: once, few, many, or a class for an expanded clone.

j_gene	d_gene	v_gene	abundance	CDR3aa	CDR3nt
TRBJ2-1	-	TRBV4-3	-	CASSQDPSRLAGGYNEQFF	TGCGCCAGCAGCCAAGATCCCTCCAGGCTAGCAGGCGGATACAATGAGCAGTTCTTC
TRBJ2-1	-	TRBV11-3	-	CASREGVPDNEQFF	TGTGCCAGCAGAGAAGGGGTACCTGATAATGAGCAGTTCTTC
TRBJ1-5	TRBD1	TRBV19	-	CASGPDRGGNQPQHF	TGTGCCAGTGGACCCGACAGGGGAGGCAATCAGCCCCAGCATTTT
TRBJ2-7	-	TRBV7-2	-	CASSADGWTNPSYEQYF	TGTGCCAGCAGCGCTGATGGGTGGACTAACCCTTCCTACGAGCAGTACTTC
TRBJ2-1	-	TRBV11-3	-	CASSPAVNPCNEQFF	TGTGCCAGCAGTCCAGCGGTTAATCCCTGCAATGAGCAGTTCTTC
TRBJ2-2	TRBD2	TRBV30	-	CANVAGGSQGTGELFF	TGTGCCAATGTAGCGGGAGGGAGCCAAGGGACCGGGGAGCTGTTTTTT
TRBJ1-5	-	TRBV6-5	-	CASSSRQYSNQPQHF	TGTGCCAGCAGTTCCCGACAGTATAGCAATCAGCCCCAGCATTTT
TRBJ2-7	TRBD1	TRBV29-1	-	CSVGTGLLYEQYF	TGCAGCGTTGGGACAGGTCTTCTCTACGAGCAGTACTTC
TRBJ2-2	-	TRBV9	-	CASSVDRDTGELFF	TGTGCCAGCAGCGTAGACAGAGACACCGGGGAGCTGTTTTTT
TRBJ2-3	-	TRBV11-2	-	CASSSRLDYTQYF	TGTGCCAGCAGCTCCAGACTCGATTATACGCAGTATTTT
TRBJ2-7	TRBD2	TRBV27	-	CASSLRSLAVRSYEQYF	TGTGCCAGCAGTTTGAGGAGTCTAGCGGTTCGCTCCTACGAGCAGTACTTC
TRBJ2-2	-	TRBV5-4	-	CASSLRETGELFF	TGTGCCAGCAGCTTGAGGGAGACCGGGGAGCTGTTTTTT
TRBJ2-5	-	TRBV5-6	-	CASSLPGEETQYF	TGTGCCAGCAGCTTGCCCGGGGAAGAGACCCAGTACTTC
TRBJ2-1	TRBD2	TRBV4-2	-	CASSPTSGAYNEQFF	TGTGCCAGCAGCCCGACTAGCGGGGCTTACAATGAGCAGTTCTTC
TRBJ2-6	-	TRBV5-1	few	CASSLQRAGANVLTF	TGCGCCAGCAGCTTGCAGCGCGCTGGGGCCAACGTCCTGACTTTC
TRBJ2-1	TRBD2	TRBV29-1	-	CSVERGRYNEQFF	TGCAGCGTAGAGCGGGGCCGGTACAATGAGCAGTTCTTC
TRBJ1-2	-	TRBV18	once	CASSPRSRGLYGYTF	TGTGCCAGCTCACCCCGTTCAAGAGGGTTATATGGCTACACCTTC
TRBJ2-3	-	TRBV6-5	-	CASRKDRLLDTQYF	TGTGCCAGCAGGAAAGATCGACTCCTAGATACGCAGTATTTT
TRBJ2-1	TRBD2	TRBV27	-	CASRLAGVNSYNEQFF	TGTGCCAGCCGACTAGCGGGCGTGAACTCCTACAATGAGCAGTTCTTC
TRBJ2-7	TRBD2	TRBV5-4	-	CASSLSSSGSIYEQYF	TGTGCCAGCAGCCTCTCTAGTAGCGGGAGTATCTACGAGCAGTACTTC
TRBJ2-1	TRBD2	TRBV15	-	CATSRLRLAGVGPGQFF	TGTGCCACCAGCAGACTCAGACTAGCGGGAGTAGGTCCCGGGCAGTTCTTC
TRBJ1-1	-	TRBV29-1	-	CSARTVNTEAFF	TGCAGCGCCCGGACTGTGAACACTGAAGCTTTCTTT
TRBJ2-1	-	TRBV6-4	once	CASSRRGYDEQFF	TGTGCCAGCAGTCGGCGGGGTTATGATGAGCAGTTCTTC
TRBJ1-1	TRBD1	TRBV5-6	-	CASSLAYRGGDTEAFF	TGTGCCAGCAGCTTGGCATACAGGGGCGGGGACACTGAAGCTTTCTTT
TRBJ2-1	TRBD2	TRBV4-3	-	CASSQGLAGGYEQFF	TGCGCCAGCAGCCAAGGGCTAGCGGGAGGGTATGAGCAGTTCTTC
TRBJ2-1	TRBD2	TRBV5-1	-	CASSLADSGRGWNEQFF	TGCGCCAGCAGCTTGGCCGACAGCGGGAGAGGTTGGAATGAGCAGTTCTTC
TRBJ2-3	TRBD1	TRBV4-2	-	CASSTPATGGVDTQYF	TGTGCCAGCAGCACGCCCGCGACAGGGGGCGTCGATACGCAGTATTTT
TRBJ1-1	-	TRBV11-3	-	CASRGGNTEAFF	TGTGCCAGCAGGGGAGGGAACACTGAAGCTTTCTTT
TRBJ2-5	-	TRBV7-2	few	CASSSRGTKETQYF	TGTGCCAGCAGCTCGAGGGGGACCAAAGAGACCCAGTACTTC
TRBJ2-7	TRBD1	TRBV25-1	-	CASSVSPGQDVSYEQYF	TGTGCCAGCAGTGTTTCTCCAGGACAGGACGTCTCCTACGAGCAGTACTTC
TRBJ1-2	-	TRBV2	few	CAVGGPGYTF	TGTGCCGTCGGAGGGCCGGGCTACACCTTC
TRBJ2-6	-	TRBV28	-	CASRRDRTPISGANVLTF	TGTGCCAGCAGGCGCGACAGGACACCCATCTCTGGGGCCAACGTCCTGACTTTC